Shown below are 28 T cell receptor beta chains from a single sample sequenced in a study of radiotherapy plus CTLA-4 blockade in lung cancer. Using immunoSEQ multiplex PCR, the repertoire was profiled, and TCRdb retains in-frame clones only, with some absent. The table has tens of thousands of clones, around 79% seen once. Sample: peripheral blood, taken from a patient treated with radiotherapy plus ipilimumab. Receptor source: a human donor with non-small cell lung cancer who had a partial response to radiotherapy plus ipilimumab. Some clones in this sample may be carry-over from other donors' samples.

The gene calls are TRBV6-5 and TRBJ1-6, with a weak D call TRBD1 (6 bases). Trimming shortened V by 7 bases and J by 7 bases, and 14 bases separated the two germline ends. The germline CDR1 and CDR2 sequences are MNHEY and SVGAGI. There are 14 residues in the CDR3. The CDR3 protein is CASKLGTYNSPLHF. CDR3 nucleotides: TGTGCCAGCAAACTCGGGACATACAATTCACCCCTCCACTTT.

CDR3 bases: TGCGCCAGCAGCCAAGATCTAGGGGCAGGGCTATTATACTCACCCCTCCACTTT. Amino acid sequence: CASSQDLGAGLLYSPLHF. This chain joins TRBV4-3 and TRBJ1-6; D might be TRBD1 (5 bases). Trimming pared 0 bases from V and 10 bases from J, leaving 22 bases between. Looked up from germline, CDR1 is LGHNA and CDR2 is YSLEER. This CDR3 has 18 residues.

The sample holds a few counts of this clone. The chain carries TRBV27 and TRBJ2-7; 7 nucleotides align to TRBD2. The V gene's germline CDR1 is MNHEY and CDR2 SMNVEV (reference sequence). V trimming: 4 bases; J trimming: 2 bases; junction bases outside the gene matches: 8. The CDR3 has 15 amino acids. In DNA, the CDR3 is TGTGCCAGCAGTTCCCCGCTCGCGGGGGCCTACGAGCAGTACTTC. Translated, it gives CASSSPLAGAYEQYF.

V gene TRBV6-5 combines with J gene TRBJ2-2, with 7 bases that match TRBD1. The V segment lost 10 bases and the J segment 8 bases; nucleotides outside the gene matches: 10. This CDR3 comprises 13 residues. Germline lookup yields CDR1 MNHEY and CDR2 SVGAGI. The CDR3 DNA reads TGTGCCACCTCAACAGGGGATGCTGGGGAGCTGTTTTTT. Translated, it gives CATSTGDAGELFF.

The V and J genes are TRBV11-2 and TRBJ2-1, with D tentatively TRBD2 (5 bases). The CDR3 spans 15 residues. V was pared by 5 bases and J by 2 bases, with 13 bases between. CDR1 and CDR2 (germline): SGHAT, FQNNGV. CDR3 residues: CASSPGLETYNEQFF. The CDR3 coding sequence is TGTGCCAGCAGCCCAGGACTGGAAACCTACAATGAGCAGTTCTTC. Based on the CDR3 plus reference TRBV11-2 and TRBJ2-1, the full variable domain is EAGVAQSPRYKIIEKRQSVAFWCNPISGHATLYWYQQILGQGPKLLIQFQNNGVVDDSQLPKDRFSAERLKGVDSTLKIQPAKLEDSAVYLCASSPGLETYNEQFFGPGTRLTVL.

The CDR3 protein is CASSPGAMGEKLFF. The CDR3 region has the DNA TGTGCCAGCTCACCGGGGGCGATGGGTGAAAAACTGTTTTTT. The rearrangement uses TRBV18 and TRBJ1-4; a weak D match, TRBD1 (6 bases). The V end was cut by 3 bases, the J end by 7 bases, with 12 bases between. The CDR3 extends over 14 amino acids. Germline CDR1 is KGHSH and CDR2 is LQKENI.

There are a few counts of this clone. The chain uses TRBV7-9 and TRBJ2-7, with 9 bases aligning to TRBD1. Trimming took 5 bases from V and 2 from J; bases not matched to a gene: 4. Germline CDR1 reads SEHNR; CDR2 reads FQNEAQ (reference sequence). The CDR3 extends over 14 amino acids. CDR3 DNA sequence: TGTGCCAGCAGCGCCGGGACAGGGACCTACGAGCAGTACTTC. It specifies CASSAGTGTYEQYF. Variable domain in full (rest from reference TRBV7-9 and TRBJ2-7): DTGVSQNPRHKITKRGQNVTFRCDPISEHNRLYWYRQTLGQGPEFLTYFQNEAQLEKSRLLSDRFSAERPKGSFSTLEIQRTEQGDSAMYLCASSAGTGTYEQYFGPGTRLTVT.

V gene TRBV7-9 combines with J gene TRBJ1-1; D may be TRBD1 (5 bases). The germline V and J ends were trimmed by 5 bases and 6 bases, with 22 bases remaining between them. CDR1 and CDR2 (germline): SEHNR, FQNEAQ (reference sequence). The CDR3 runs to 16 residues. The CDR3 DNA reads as TGTGCCAGCAGCCAAGCTGGGGGGGGATCTTTCGCTGAAGCTTTCTTT. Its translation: CASSQAGGGSFAEAFF.

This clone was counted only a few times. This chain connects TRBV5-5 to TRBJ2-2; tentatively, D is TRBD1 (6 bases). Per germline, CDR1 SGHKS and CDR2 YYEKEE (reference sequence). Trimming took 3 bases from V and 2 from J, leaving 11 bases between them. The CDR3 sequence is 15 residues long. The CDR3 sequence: CASSSGAGNTGELFF. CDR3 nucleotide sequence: TGTGCCAGCAGCTCAGGGGCGGGCAACACCGGGGAGCTGTTTTTT.

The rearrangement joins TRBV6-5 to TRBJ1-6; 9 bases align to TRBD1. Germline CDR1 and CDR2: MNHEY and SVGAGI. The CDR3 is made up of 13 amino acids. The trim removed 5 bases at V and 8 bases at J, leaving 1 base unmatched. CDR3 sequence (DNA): TGTGCCAGCAGTCGACAGGGGGATTCACCCCTCCACTTT. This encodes CASSRQGDSPLHF.

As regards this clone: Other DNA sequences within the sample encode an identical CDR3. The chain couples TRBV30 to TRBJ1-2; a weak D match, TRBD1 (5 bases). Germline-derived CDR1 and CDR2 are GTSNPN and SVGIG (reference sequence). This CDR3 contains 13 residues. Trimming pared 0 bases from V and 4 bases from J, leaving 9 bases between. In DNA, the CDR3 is TGTGCCTGGAGTGTTCGGGGGTCCTATGGCTACACCTTC. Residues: CAWSVRGSYGYTF.

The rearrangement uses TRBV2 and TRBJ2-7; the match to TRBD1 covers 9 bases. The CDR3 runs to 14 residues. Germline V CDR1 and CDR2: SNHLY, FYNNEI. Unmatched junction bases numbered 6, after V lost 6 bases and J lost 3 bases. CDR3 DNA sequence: TGTGCCAGCAGCTACACAGGGGGCTTCTACGAGCAGTACTTC. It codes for CASSYTGGFYEQYF.

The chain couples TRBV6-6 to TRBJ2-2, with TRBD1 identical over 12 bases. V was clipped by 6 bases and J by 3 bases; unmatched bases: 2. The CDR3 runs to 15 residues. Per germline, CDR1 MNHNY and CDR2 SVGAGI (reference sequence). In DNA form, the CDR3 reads TGTGCCAGCAGGGGACAGGGGGCACACACCGGGGAGCTGTTTTTT. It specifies CASRGQGAHTGELFF.

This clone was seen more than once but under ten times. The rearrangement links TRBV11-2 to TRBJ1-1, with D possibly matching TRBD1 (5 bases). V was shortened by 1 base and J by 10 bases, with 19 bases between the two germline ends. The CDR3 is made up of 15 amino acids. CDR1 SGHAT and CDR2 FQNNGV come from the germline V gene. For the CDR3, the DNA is TGTGCCAGCAGCTTAGGACCAGGCCGGGGGGTAGTAGCTTTCTTT. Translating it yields CASSLGPGRGVVAFF.

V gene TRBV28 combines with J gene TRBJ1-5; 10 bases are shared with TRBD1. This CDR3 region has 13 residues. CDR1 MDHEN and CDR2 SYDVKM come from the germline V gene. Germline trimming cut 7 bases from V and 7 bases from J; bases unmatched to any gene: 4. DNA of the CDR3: TGTGCCAGCAAGACAGGGGGCGGGCAGCCCCAGCATTTT. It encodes CASKTGGGQPQHF.

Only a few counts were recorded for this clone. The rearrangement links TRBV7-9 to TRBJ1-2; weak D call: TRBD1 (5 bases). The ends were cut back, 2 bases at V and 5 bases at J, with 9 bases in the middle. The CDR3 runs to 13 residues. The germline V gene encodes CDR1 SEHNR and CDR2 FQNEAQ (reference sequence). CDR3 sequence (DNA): TGTGCCAGCAGCTTAAACCCAGGGTATGGCTACACCTTC. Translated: CASSLNPGYGYTF.

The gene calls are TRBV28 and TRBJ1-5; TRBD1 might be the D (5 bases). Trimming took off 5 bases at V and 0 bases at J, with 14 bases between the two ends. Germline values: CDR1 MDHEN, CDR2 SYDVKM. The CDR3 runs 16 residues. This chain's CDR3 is CASSGRAWGSNQPQHF. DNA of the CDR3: TGTGCCAGCAGTGGCAGGGCGTGGGGTAGCAATCAGCCCCAGCATTTT.

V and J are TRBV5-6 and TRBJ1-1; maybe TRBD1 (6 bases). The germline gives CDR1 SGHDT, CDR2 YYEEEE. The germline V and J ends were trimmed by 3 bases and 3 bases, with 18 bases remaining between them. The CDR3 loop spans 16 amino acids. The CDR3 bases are TGTGCCAGCAGCTCTACAGGGAGTTCCCGGGACACTGAAGCTTTCTTT. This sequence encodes CASSSTGSSRDTEAFF.

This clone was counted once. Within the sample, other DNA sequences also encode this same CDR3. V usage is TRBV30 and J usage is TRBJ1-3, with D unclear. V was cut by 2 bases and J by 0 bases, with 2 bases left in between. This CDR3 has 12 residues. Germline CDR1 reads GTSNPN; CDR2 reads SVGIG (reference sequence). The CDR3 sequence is CAWSLSGNTIYF. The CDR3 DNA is TGTGCCTGGAGTCTCTCTGGAAACACCATATATTTT.

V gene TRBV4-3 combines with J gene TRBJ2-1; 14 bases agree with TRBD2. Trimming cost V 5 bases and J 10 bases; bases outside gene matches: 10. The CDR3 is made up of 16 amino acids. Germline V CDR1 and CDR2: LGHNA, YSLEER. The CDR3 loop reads CASSRTSGGSGQEQFF. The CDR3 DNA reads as TGCGCCAGCAGCAGGACTAGCGGGGGGTCCGGACAAGAGCAGTTCTTC.

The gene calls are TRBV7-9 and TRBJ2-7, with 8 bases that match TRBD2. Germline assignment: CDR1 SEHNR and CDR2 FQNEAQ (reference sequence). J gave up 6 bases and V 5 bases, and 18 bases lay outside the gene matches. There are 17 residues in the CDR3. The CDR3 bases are TGTGCCAGCAGCCCTGACAGTCGAAGCGGGAGTAGGGGCGAGCAGTACTTC. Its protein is CASSPDSRSGSRGEQYF.

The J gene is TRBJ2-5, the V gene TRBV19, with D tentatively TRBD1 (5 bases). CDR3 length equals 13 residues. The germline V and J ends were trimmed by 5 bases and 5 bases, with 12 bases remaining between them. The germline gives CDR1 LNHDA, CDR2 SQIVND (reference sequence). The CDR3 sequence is CASSPQKGETQYF. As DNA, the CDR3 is TGTGCCAGTAGTCCGCAAAAGGGGGAGACCCAGTACTTC.

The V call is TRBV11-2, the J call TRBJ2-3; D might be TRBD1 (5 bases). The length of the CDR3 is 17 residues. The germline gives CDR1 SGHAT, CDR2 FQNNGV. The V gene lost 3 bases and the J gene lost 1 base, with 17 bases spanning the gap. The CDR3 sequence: CASSLAGQGRGTDTQYF. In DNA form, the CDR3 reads TGTGCCAGCAGCTTGGCCGGACAAGGACGGGGCACAGATACGCAGTATTTT.

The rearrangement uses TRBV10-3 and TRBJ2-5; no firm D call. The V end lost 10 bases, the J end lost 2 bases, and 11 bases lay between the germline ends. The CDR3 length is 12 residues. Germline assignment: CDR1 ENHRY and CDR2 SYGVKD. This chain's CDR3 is CATAEFQETQYF. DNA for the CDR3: TGTGCCACCGCGGAGTTTCAAGAGACCCAGTACTTC.

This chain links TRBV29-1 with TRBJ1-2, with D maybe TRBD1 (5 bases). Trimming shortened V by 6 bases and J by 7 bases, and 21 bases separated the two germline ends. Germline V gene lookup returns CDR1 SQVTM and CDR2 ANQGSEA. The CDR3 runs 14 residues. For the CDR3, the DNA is TGCAGCGTCGCACCACGAGGGGAGGAGTTTGGCTACACCTTC. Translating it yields CSVAPRGEEFGYTF.

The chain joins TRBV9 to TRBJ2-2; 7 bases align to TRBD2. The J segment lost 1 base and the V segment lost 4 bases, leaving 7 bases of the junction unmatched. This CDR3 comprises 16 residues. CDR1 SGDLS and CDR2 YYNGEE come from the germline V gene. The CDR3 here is CASSPRLAENTGELFF. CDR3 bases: TGTGCCAGCAGCCCCCGTCTAGCGGAGAACACCGGGGAGCTGTTTTTT.

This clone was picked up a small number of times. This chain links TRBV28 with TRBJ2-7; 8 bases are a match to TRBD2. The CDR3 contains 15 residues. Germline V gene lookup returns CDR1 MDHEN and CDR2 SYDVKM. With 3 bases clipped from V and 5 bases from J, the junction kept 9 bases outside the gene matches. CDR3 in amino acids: CASSFSGGASNEQYF. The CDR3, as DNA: TGTGCCAGCAGTTTCTCCGGGGGGGCTTCGAACGAGCAGTACTTC. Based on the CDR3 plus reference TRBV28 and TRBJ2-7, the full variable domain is DVKVTQSSRYLVKRTGEKVFLECVQDMDHENMFWYRQDPGLGLRLIYFSYDVKMKEKGDIPEGYSVSREKKERFSLILESASTNQTSMYLCASSFSGGASNEQYFGPGTRLTVT.

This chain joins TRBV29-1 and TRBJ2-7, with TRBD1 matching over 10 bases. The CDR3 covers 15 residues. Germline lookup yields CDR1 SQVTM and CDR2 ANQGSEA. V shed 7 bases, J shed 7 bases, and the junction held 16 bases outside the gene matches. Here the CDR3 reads CSAANGVTGGREQYF. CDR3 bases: TGCAGCGCCGCGAATGGGGTGACAGGGGGCAGGGAGCAGTACTTC.